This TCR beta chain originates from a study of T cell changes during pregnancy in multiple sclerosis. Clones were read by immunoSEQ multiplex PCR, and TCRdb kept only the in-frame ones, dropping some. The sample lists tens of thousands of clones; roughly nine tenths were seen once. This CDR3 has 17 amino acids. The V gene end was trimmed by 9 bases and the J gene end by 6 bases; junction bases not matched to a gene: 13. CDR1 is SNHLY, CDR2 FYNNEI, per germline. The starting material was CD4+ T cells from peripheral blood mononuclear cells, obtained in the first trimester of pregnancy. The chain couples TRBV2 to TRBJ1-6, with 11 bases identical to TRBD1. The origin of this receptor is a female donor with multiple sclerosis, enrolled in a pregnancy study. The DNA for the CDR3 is TGTGCCAGTTTCGGACAGGGGGCTGTGGGAGGTAATTCACCCCTCCACTTT. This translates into CASFGQGAVGGNSPLHF.